This T cell receptor beta chain was obtained from a study of tumor and adjacent non-tumor tissue in lung cancer. At the level of the study: On average, productive TCRbeta reads reached about 4.17 million per sample.

Findings and caveats of the study: TCR diversity was significantly greater in tumor than normal lung tissue.

For this clonotype: Its antigen is still unknown.

The CDR3 consists of 18 residues. Trimming stripped 0 bases from V and 3 bases from J, with 21 bases between. Germline V gene lookup returns CDR1 DFQATT and CDR2 SNEGSKA (reference sequence). RNA was extracted from bulk tissue without any cell sorting. A modified ARM-PCR protocol with three rounds of nested PCR amplified TCRbeta. TCRdb re-analysed the multiplex PCR reads in MiXCR, keeping a single row per CDR3 protein. The table includes 60,000 to 85,000 distinct CDR3 sequences, 55% to 85% detected once. This clonotype was sampled from a man aged 60 to 75 with non-small cell lung cancer. Material for sequencing was lung tumor tissue. The gene calls are TRBV20-1 and TRBJ2-1; a possible D gene is TRBD2 (6 bases). Written as DNA, the CDR3 is TGCAGTGCTAGAGATGGTTCCGCAGGAGGGATCTTCTACAATGAGCAGTTCTTC. It encodes CSARDGSAGGIFYNEQFF.